A selection of T cell receptor beta chains follows, all from one sample in a study of blood T cell repertoires in COVID-19. Sequencing was performed with immunoSEQ multiplex PCR; in TCRdb, only in-frame clones are kept and a portion is missing. The sample consists of approximately 260,000 clones, about 90% of them appearing once. Sequences were obtained from peripheral blood. The receptor source for this set is a middle-aged woman with acute or convalescent COVID-19. The CDR3 runs from the conserved cysteine through the conserved F or W. Each record gives: D gene, J gene, clone size, V gene, CDR3 DNA, CDR3 protein. A D gene is named only where the DNA matches it firmly. Clone size is shown for a subset of rows, as once, few, many or a class of expanded clone.

TRBD1,TRBJ1-5,-,TRBV4-1,TGCGCCAGCAGCCAAGCCGGGACAGGGGGTTATCAGCCCCAGCATTTT,CASSQAGTGGYQPQHF
-,TRBJ1-4,-,TRBV9,TGTGCCAGCAGCGTAGGAGGTGCAACTAATGAAAAACTGTTTTTT,CASSVGGATNEKLFF
TRBD1,TRBJ1-1,-,TRBV3-1/TRBV3-2,TGTGCCAGCATATCCTCAAAGGGGGCTCGAGGGAACACTGAAGCTTTCTTT,CASISSKGARGNTEAFF
TRBD1,TRBJ1-3,-,TRBV6-5,TGTGCCAGCAGCAGGGGGGAGAGCTCTGGAAACACCATATATTTT,CASSRGESSGNTIYF
-,TRBJ1-2,-,TRBV5-8,TGTGCCAGCAGCCTACAGGTTACTAACTATGGCTACACCTTC,CASSLQVTNYGYTF
TRBD2,TRBJ2-4,-,TRBV2,TGTGCCAGCAGTGAAATGGGGGGGGCCAAAAACATTCAGTACTTC,CASSEMGGAKNIQYF
-,TRBJ1-2,-,TRBV29-1,TGCAGCGTGGTGAGGGCCGGTAGGGTTGGCTACACCTTC,CSVVRAGRVGYTF
-,TRBJ1-1,-,TRBV6-1,TGTGCCAGCAGTGAAAGGGGAGGGAACACTGAAGCTTTCTTT,CASSERGGNTEAFF
-,TRBJ1-6,-,TRBV11-2,TGTGCCAGCAGCTTGAGTAGCCTCGGGGCACCCCTCCACTTT,CASSLSSLGAPLHF
TRBD2,TRBJ2-1,-,TRBV2,TGTGCCAGCAGTGAATCGGAGTTTGGGACTAGACGCTACAATGAGCAGTTCTTC,CASSESEFGTRRYNEQFF
-,TRBJ2-3,-,TRBV24-1,TGTGCCACCAGTGAGCTGAGGGCTGGGGATACGCAGTATTTT,CATSELRAGDTQYF
-,TRBJ2-5,-,TRBV5-6,TGTGCCAGCAGCTACTACGGGGGGCTGGGAGAGACCCAGTACTTC,CASSYYGGLGETQYF
-,TRBJ1-1,-,TRBV19,TGTGCCAGTAGTCCCGGACAGAGGAACACTGAAGCTTTCTTT,CASSPGQRNTEAFF
TRBD1,TRBJ1-5,-,TRBV28,TGTGCCAGCAGTTCCCGCCGAGGGGGCGGTCAGCCCCAGCATTTT,CASSSRRGGGQPQHF
TRBD1,TRBJ1-2,once,TRBV14,TGTGCCAGCAGCCGAAGGGGGCTCGGCTACACCTTC,CASSRRGLGYTF
-,TRBJ2-2,-,TRBV9,TGTGCCAGCAGCGTCCGGAGCACCGGGGAGCTGTTTTTT,CASSVRSTGELFF
-,TRBJ1-4,-,TRBV30,TGTGCCTGGAAGCGCCTATCTAATGAAAAACTGTTTTTT,CAWKRLSNEKLFF
-,TRBJ1-2,once,TRBV15,TGTGCCACCAGCAGAGATCGGAGAGCTATCGATGGCTACACCTTC,CATSRDRRAIDGYTF
-,TRBJ1-5,-,TRBV4-1,TGCGCCAGCAGCCAAGCACGGGTCAATCAGCCCCAGCATTTT,CASSQARVNQPQHF
-,TRBJ1-2,-,TRBV9,TGTGCCAGCAGCTCCACAGCATCCTATGGCTACACCTTC,CASSSTASYGYTF
TRBD2,TRBJ2-5,-,TRBV6-6,TGTGCCGGCGGGAGGACGGAAGAGACCCAGTACTTC,CAGGRTEETQYF
-,TRBJ2-5,-,TRBV30,TGTGCCTGGAGGGACTGGGCAAAAGAGACCCAGTACTTC,CAWRDWAKETQYF